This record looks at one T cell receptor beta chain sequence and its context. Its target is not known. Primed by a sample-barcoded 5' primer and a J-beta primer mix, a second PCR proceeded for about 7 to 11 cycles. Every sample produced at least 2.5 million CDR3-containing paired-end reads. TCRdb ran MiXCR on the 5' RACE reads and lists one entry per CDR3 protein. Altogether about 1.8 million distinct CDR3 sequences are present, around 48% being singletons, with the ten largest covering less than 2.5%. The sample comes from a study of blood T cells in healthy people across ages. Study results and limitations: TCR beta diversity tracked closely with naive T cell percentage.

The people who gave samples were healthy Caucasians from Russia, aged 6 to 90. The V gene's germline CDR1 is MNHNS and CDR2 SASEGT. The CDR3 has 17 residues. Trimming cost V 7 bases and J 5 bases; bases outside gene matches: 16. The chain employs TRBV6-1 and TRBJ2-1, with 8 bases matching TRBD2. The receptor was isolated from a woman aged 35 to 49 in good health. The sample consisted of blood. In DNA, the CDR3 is TGTGCCAGCACCCGTGGGGGAGCGGGGGTGCTTAACAATGAGCAGTTCTTC. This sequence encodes CASTRGGAGVLNNEQFF.